The rows below give T cell receptor beta chains drawn from one sample of a study of blood T cells in healthy people across ages. TCRdb re-called the 5' RACE reads with MiXCR, one entry per CDR3 protein. This sample has roughly 2 million distinct CDR3 sequences, with about 50% found just once. The sample comprised blood. The receptor source for this set is a woman in her thirties or forties in good health. Both conserved end residues are part of each CDR3. Fields, in order: CDR3 protein, CDR3 DNA, clone size, V gene, J gene, D gene. The D gene is left open where the match is weak. Part of the rows lack a size; the others show once, few, many or a class for expanded clones.

CSAPTSGGKNIQYF	TGCAGTGCTCCAACTAGCGGGGGGAAAAACATTCAGTACTTC	few	TRBV20-1	TRBJ2-4	TRBD2
CASSPKAGLGAFTYEQYF	TGTGCCAGCTCACCAAAAGCGGGGTTAGGGGCGTTTACCTACGAGCAGTACTTC	.	TRBV18	TRBJ2-7	TRBD2
CASSSPLGKVSYF	TGTGCCAGCAGTTCCCCCCTAGGGAAAGTGTCGTACTTC	.	TRBV28	TRBJ2-7	.
CASSLVAVTSTDTQYF	TGCGCCAGCAGCTTGGTAGCCGTAACTAGCACAGATACGCAGTATTTT	few	TRBV5-1	TRBJ2-3	.
CAISENRDEKLFF	TGTGCCATCAGTGAAAACAGGGATGAAAAACTGTTTTTT	.	TRBV10-3	TRBJ1-4	.
CSARGQGDNSPLHF	TGCAGCGCGAGGGGACAGGGGGATAATTCACCCCTCCACTTT	few	TRBV29-1	TRBJ1-6	TRBD1
CSARRQGASQPQHF	TGCAGTGCTAGACGACAGGGGGCCTCTCAGCCCCAGCATTTT	.	TRBV20-1	TRBJ1-5	TRBD1
CASSQEPLAGGLTDTQYF	TGCGCCAGCAGCCAAGAACCGTTGGCGGGGGGGCTCACAGATACGCAGTATTTT	few	TRBV4-3	TRBJ2-3	TRBD2
CASSHPGGGNSEQYF	TGCGCCAGCAGCCACCCCGGGGGGGGGAATTCAGAGCAGTACTTC	.	TRBV4-1	TRBJ2-7	TRBD2
CASSLWGPQHF	TGTGCCAGCAGTTTATGGGGACCCCAGCATTTT	few	TRBV28	TRBJ1-5	.
CSARVAGGLTDTQYF	TGCAGTGCTAGAGTCGCGGGGGGGCTGACAGATACGCAGTATTTT	many	TRBV20-1	TRBJ2-3	TRBD2
CASSYDKIQPQHF	TGTGCCAGCAGTTACGACAAAATTCAGCCCCAGCATTTT	.	TRBV6-5	TRBJ1-5	.
CSAPDRALGNYGYTF	TGCAGCGCCCCGGACAGGGCTCTAGGGAACTATGGCTACACCTTC	.	TRBV29-1	TRBJ1-2	TRBD1
CASSPQTGRAYEQYF	TGTGCCAGCAGCCCACAAACGGGACGAGCCTACGAGCAGTACTTC	.	TRBV9	TRBJ2-7	.
CASTYRGISCEQYF	TGTGCCAGCACCTACAGAGGGATCTCCTGCGAGCAGTACTTC	.	TRBV12-3/TRBV12-4	TRBJ2-7	.
CASGESSGANVLTF	TGTGCCAGCGGCGAGAGCTCTGGGGCCAACGTCCTGACTTTC	.	TRBV6-2/TRBV6-3	TRBJ2-6	.
CASSPGAGGPLVETQYF	TGTGCCAGCAGCCCTGGGGCGGGGGGGCCATTGGTAGAGACCCAGTACTTC	.	TRBV13	TRBJ2-5	TRBD2
CASSQVRAGTYRTDTQYF	TGCGCCAGCAGCCAAGTAAGGGCTGGGACCTACCGTACAGATACGCAGTATTTT	.	TRBV4-3	TRBJ2-3	.
CASSLSGGSQPQHF	TGTGCCAGCAGTCTTTCCGGGGGAAGCCAGCCCCAGCATTTT	few	TRBV28	TRBJ1-5	.
CSVEGKERRGGHLGNEQYF	TGCAGCGTTGAAGGGAAGGAGAGAAGAGGGGGCCATCTTGGCAATGAGCAGTACTTC	.	TRBV29-1	TRBJ2-7	TRBD1
CASSLGGAGTEAFF	TGTGCCAGCAGTTTGGGGGGGGCCGGCACTGAAGCTTTCTTT	few	TRBV27	TRBJ1-1	.
CASSSLRDSSYEQYF	TGTGCCAGCAGCTCCCTACGGGATAGCTCCTACGAGCAGTACTTC	once	TRBV11-2	TRBJ2-7	.
CASSPRAGSDEQFF	TGTGCCAGTTCTCCAAGGGCAGGGTCGGATGAGCAGTTCTTC	.	TRBV6-4	TRBJ2-1	.
CASSVGGRNTEAFF	TGCGCCAGCAGCGTGGGCGGGCGGAACACTGAAGCTTTCTTT	.	TRBV5-1	TRBJ1-1	.
CASSLRVGGAGDTQYF	TGCGCCAGCAGTCTAAGGGTAGGAGGAGCGGGAGATACGCAGTATTTT	few	TRBV4-1	TRBJ2-3	.
CASSQTGEGEDNEQYF	TGCGCCAGCAGCCAGACAGGGGAGGGGGAGGACAATGAGCAGTACTTC	once	TRBV4-1	TRBJ2-7	.
CASSLGGRTHNQPQHF	TGTGCCAGCAGTTTAGGGGGCCGGACACACAATCAGCCCCAGCATTTT	.	TRBV6-5	TRBJ1-5	TRBD1
CAISDNSYEQYF	TGTGCCATCAGTGACAACTCGTACGAGCAGTACTTC	few	TRBV10-3	TRBJ2-7	.
CASSINGGAEETQYF	TGTGCCAGCAGCATCAACGGGGGGGCCGAGGAGACCCAGTACTTC	few	TRBV7-3	TRBJ2-5	TRBD2
CASSLRQGAYEQYF	TGTGCCAGCAGCTTAAGGCAGGGGGCCTACGAGCAGTACTTC	many	TRBV12-3/TRBV12-4	TRBJ2-7	TRBD1
CASSLRSGTVSYEQYF	TGTGCCAGCAGTTTAAGGTCCGGGACAGTCTCCTACGAGCAGTACTTC	.	TRBV12-3/TRBV12-4	TRBJ2-7	TRBD1
CASSTIGTDQGTQYF	TGTGCCAGCAGCACTATCGGGACAGACCAAGGGACCCAGTACTTC	.	TRBV7-6	TRBJ2-5	TRBD1
CASSLTPLETQYF	TGTGCCAGCAGTTTAACCCCTCTGGAGACCCAGTACTTC	few	TRBV27	TRBJ2-5	.
CASSSGTGIGEKLFF	TGTGCCAGCAGCTCCGGGACAGGGATTGGAGAAAAACTGTTTTTT	once	TRBV7-9	TRBJ1-4	TRBD1
CASSLGWGHEKETQYF	TGTGCCAGCAGCTTAGGCTGGGGACATGAGAAAGAGACCCAGTACTTC	.	TRBV13	TRBJ2-5	.
CASSRGRFSNQPQHF	TGTGCCAGCAGCCGAGGACGGTTTAGCAATCAGCCCCAGCATTTT	.	TRBV6-5	TRBJ1-5	.
CASKRGGLYEQYF	TGTGCCAGTAAGAGGGGGGGTCTCTACGAGCAGTACTTC	few	TRBV28	TRBJ2-7	.
CASSLELWGETQYF	TGCGCCAGCAGCTTGGAGTTATGGGGGGAGACCCAGTACTTC	few	TRBV5-1	TRBJ2-5	.
CGVWRGQYSNQPQHF	TGCGGCGTTTGGAGGGGGCAATATAGCAATCAGCCCCAGCATTTT	once	TRBV29-1	TRBJ1-5	TRBD1
CASSPLLAGRTDTQYF	TGTGCCAGCAGTCCCCTTTTAGCGGGGCGAACAGATACGCAGTATTTT	.	TRBV12-3/TRBV12-4	TRBJ2-3	TRBD2